These 12 T cell receptor beta chains were all obtained from the same sample, sequenced in a study of breast tumors, draining lymph nodes, adjacent tissues. TCRdb itself ran the multiplex PCR reads through MiXCR, one entry per CDR3 protein. Among about 230,000 distinct CDR3 sequences listed, approximately 31% were seen once. Breast cancer patients provided tissue from their axillary draining lymph nodes. Sequencing input: axillary lymph node tissue. These TCRs come from a female donor with breast cancer. Some clones in this sample may be carry-over from other donors' samples.

This clonotype was seen at least ten times. The rearrangement uses TRBV6-2 or TRBV6-3 and TRBJ1-5; no definite D call. V was shortened by 4 bases and J by 0 bases, with 13 bases between the two germline ends. The CDR3 has 16 residues. Germline V gene sequence: CDR1 MNHEY, CDR2 SVGEGT. CDR3 region: CASSSNRANSNQPQHF. CDR3 coding DNA: TGTGCCAGCAGTTCAAATCGTGCTAATAGCAATCAGCCCCAGCATTTT.

The table lists this clonotype with many counts. The rearrangement links TRBV5-1 to TRBJ2-3; TRBD1 is a possible D gene (6 bases). Trimming left V 4 bases short and J 5 bases short, with 14 bases between. The CDR3 consists of 14 residues. Germline CDR1 SGHRS, CDR2 YFSETQ. CDR3 coding DNA: TGCGCCAGCAGCGGGGCAGGGGTGGTAGATACGCAGTATTTT. Translating gives CASSGAGVVDTQYF.

V usage is TRBV2 and J usage is TRBJ1-6, with TRBD1 matching 7 bases. Germline V gene data show CDR1 as SNHLY and CDR2 as FYNNEI. The CDR3 is 17 amino acids. V dropped 2 bases and J dropped 6; count of bases not matched to a gene: 10. This chain's CDR3 is CASSELQGVGGNSPLHF. The CDR3 nucleotides read TGTGCCAGCAGTGAACTCCAGGGGGTAGGCGGTAATTCACCCCTCCACTTT.

In this sample, this clonotype turned up a few times. Its ends do not fully match the called genes, so a read error is possible. The chain joins TRBV6-2 or TRBV6-3 to TRBJ1-5, with no clear D. The CDR3 spans 16 residues. The germline CDR1 and CDR2 sequences are MNHEY and SVGEGT. The CDR3 protein is CASSHSTQSRNQPQHF. In nucleotides, the CDR3 is TGTGCCAGCAGTCACTCGACCCAGTCCCGCAATCAGCCCCAGCATTTT.

This clonotype was seen only once. A read error is possible here, since a much larger clone lies one base away. The chain joins TRBV11-2 to TRBJ2-2; the match to TRBD2 covers 10 bases. The CDR3 sequence is 15 residues long. Germline CDR1 reads SGHAT; CDR2 reads FQNNGV. In DNA, the CDR3 is TGTGCCAGCAGCTCTAGCGGGAGCGCCACCAGGGAGCTGTTTTTT. Translated: CASSSSGSATRELFF.

Ten or more counts support this clonotype. This sequence joins TRBV20-1 and TRBJ1-4; a possible D gene is TRBD1 (5 bases). V lost 4 bases and J 8 bases, leaving 14 bases between the germline ends. From germline, CDR1 is DFQATT and CDR2 SNEGSKA (reference sequence). The CDR3 loop spans 13 amino acids. CDR3 region: CSATLTGREKLFF. The DNA for the CDR3 is TGCAGTGCTACACTAACAGGTCGAGAAAAACTGTTTTTT.

This clonotype has at least ten counts. V and J are TRBV3-1 and TRBJ2-7, with D unclear. V lost 3 bases and J lost 4, with 10 bases in between. The CDR3 is 13 amino acids. Germline CDR1 reads LGHDT; CDR2 reads YNNKEL (reference sequence). The CDR3 nucleotides read TGTGCCAGCAGCCAGGACGAGAAATACGAGCAGTACTTC. It specifies CASSQDEKYEQYF.

This clonotype was observed a few times. A much larger clone sits a single nucleotide away, making a read error possible. This sequence joins TRBV5-1 and TRBJ2-5; D gene uncertain. V lost 1 base and J lost 8, with 15 bases in between. The CDR3 loop spans 14 amino acids. From germline, CDR1 is SGHRS and CDR2 YFSETQ. The DNA of the CDR3 is TGCGCCAGCAGCTTGTTTCCAGCCGGAGACACCCAGTACTTC. This gives the protein CASSLFPAGDTQYF.

This clonotype was seen a few times. This sequence may be a read error, since a much larger clone differs from it by one base. V usage is TRBV20-1 and J usage is TRBJ2-3; 15 bases map to TRBD2. This CDR3 has 16 residues. Germline-derived CDR1 and CDR2 are DFQATT and SNEGSKA (reference sequence). The J segment lost 4 bases and the V segment lost 8 bases, leaving 10 bases of the junction unmatched. CDR3 sequence: CSNIGLAGGPADTQYF. The CDR3 DNA follows: TGCAGTAACATCGGACTAGCGGGAGGGCCGGCAGATACGCAGTATTTT.

The gene calls are TRBV20-1 and TRBJ2-5, with a tentative D call TRBD1 (6 bases). The CDR3 totals 11 residues. Germline V gene data show CDR1 as DFQATT and CDR2 as SNEGSKA (reference sequence). The V gene lost 6 bases and the J gene lost 7 bases, with 12 bases spanning the gap. CDR3 bases: TGCAGTGCGGGGGTGACAGGGACCCAGTACTTC. As protein: CSAGVTGTQYF.

About this clonotype itself: The conserved phenylalanine or tryptophan normally closing the CDR3 is absent here, so this likely arose from a read error. The chain couples TRBV5-1 to TRBJ2-7, with D possibly being TRBD2 (6 bases). The V end was cut by 0 bases, the J end by 6 bases, with 19 bases between. The CDR3 runs 16 residues. Germline CDR1 is SGHRS and CDR2 is YFSETQ. Here the CDR3 reads CASSLGPVLATSEQYL. In nucleotides, the CDR3 is TGCGCCAGCAGCTTGGGGCCGGTACTAGCCACATCCGAGCAGTACCTC.

This clonotype has ten or more counts. The chain links TRBV7-8 to TRBJ1-4, with a tentative D call TRBD1 (6 bases). This CDR3 region has 13 residues. Per germline, CDR1 SGHVS and CDR2 FQNEAQ. The ends were cut back, 7 bases at V and 8 bases at J, with 14 bases in the middle. The CDR3 sequence is CASKDGGEEKLFF. CDR3 DNA: TGTGCCAGCAAAGACGGGGGCGAGGAAAAACTGTTTTTT.